This TCR beta chain was captured by sequencing in a study of T cell responses to AZD1222 COVID-19 vaccine. Comments on this clone: What it binds is unknown.

Using immunoSEQ multiplex PCR, the repertoire was profiled, and TCRdb retains in-frame clones only, with some absent. The table shows about 73,000 clones, with 88% occurring only once. CDR3 size: 14 residues. Germline loops: CDR1 KGHSH, CDR2 LQKENI. Germline trimming cut 3 bases from V and 2 bases from J; bases unmatched to any gene: 2. The study's findings and limits: Of the AZD1222 recipients, only 5 to 7 were seropositive at baseline. The breadth and depth of Spike-specific TCRs increased once two AZD1222 doses had been given. None of the repertoires were sampled until the peak T cell response had passed. Clonal diversity may have been underestimated, and the donors were mostly white British, with more females than males.

This receptor was taken from an adult in good health. This sample comprised peripheral blood, obtained on day 0 of AZD1222 vaccination. The V and J genes are TRBV18 and TRBJ2-5; TRBD2 matches 8 bases. The chain's CDR3 is CASSPTSGQETQYF. CDR3 DNA sequence: TGTGCCAGCTCACCCACTAGCGGACAAGAGACCCAGTACTTC.